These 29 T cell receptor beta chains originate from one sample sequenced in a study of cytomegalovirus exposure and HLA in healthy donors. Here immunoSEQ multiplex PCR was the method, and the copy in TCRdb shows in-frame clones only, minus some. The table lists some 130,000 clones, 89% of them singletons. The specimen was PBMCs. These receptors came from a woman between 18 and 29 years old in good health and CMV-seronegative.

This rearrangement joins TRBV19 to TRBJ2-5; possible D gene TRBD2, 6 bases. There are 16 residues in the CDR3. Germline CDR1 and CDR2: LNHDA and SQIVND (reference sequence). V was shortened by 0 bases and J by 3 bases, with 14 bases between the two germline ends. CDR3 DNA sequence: TGTGCCAGTAGTATAGACGGAACCTCGGGGGAAGAGACCCAGTACTTC. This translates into CASSIDGTSGEETQYF. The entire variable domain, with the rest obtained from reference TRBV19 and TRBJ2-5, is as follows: DGGITQSPKYLFRKEGQNVTLSCEQNLNHDAMYWYRQDPGQGLRLIYYSQIVNDFQKGDIAEGYSVSREKKESFPLTVTSAQKNPTAFYLCASSIDGTSGEETQYFGPGTRLLVL.

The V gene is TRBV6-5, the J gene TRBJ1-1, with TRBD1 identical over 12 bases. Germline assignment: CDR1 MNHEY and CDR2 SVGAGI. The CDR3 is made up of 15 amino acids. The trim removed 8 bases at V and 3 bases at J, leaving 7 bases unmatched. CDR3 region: CASLRDRGLYTEAFF. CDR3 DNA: TGTGCCAGCCTCCGGGACAGGGGGCTGTACACTGAAGCTTTCTTT.

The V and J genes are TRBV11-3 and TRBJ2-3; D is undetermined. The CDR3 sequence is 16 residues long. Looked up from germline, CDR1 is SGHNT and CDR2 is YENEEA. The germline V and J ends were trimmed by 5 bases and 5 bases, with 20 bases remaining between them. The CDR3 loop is CASSHSERFPEDTQYF. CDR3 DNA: TGTGCCAGCAGCCATTCTGAGCGATTCCCTGAAGATACGCAGTATTTT.

The CDR3 is CASSYGGGSQPQHF. The CDR3, as DNA: TGTGCCAGCAGTTACGGGGGGGGAAGTCAGCCCCAGCATTTT. J is TRBJ1-5 and V is TRBV6-6; a possible D gene is TRBD1 (5 bases). Trimming pared 2 bases from V and 6 bases from J, leaving 11 bases between. Germline-derived CDR1 and CDR2 are MNHNY and SVGAGI (reference sequence). The CDR3 is 14 residues long.

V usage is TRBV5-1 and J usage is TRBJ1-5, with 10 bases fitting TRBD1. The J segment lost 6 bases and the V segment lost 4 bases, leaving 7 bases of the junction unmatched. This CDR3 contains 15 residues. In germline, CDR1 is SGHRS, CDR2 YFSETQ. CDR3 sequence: CASSPGQGLGQPQHF. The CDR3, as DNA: TGCGCCAGCAGCCCGGGACAGGGGTTAGGTCAGCCCCAGCATTTT.

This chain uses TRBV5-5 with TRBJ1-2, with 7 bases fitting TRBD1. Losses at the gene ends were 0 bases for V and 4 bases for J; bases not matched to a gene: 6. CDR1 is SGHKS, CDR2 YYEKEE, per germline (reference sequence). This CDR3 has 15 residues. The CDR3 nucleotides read TGTGCCAGCAGCTTGGGGGACAGTTACGGCTATGGCTACACCTTC. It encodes CASSLGDSYGYGYTF.

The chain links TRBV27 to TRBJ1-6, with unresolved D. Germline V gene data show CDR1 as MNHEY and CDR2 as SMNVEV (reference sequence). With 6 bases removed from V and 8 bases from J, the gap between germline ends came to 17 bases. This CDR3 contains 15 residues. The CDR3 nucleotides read TGTGCCAGCAGAACACAATCAGGAACCTATTCACCCCTCCACTTT. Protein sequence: CASRTQSGTYSPLHF.

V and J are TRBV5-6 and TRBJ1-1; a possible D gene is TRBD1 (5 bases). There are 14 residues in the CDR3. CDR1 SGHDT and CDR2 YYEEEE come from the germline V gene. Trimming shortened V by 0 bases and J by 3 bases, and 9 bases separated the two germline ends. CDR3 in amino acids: CASSLAGGDTEAFF. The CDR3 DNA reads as TGTGCCAGCAGCTTGGCCGGGGGGGACACTGAAGCTTTCTTT.

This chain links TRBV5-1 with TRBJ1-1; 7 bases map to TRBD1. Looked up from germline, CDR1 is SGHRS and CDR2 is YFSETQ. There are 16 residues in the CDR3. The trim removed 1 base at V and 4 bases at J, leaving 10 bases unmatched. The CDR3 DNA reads TGCGCCAGCAGCTTGTCGACAGGGTTTTCAGGCACTGAAGCTTTCTTT. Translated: CASSLSTGFSGTEAFF.

This CDR3 reads CASSSRGGVTDTQYF. CDR3 sequence (DNA): TGTGCCAGCAGCTCTCGCGGCGGCGTCACAGATACGCAGTATTTT. This sequence joins TRBV7-9 and TRBJ2-3; D not certain. Trimming stripped 4 bases from V and 2 bases from J, with 13 bases between. CDR3 length: 15 residues. CDR1 is SEHNR and CDR2 is FQNEAQ in the germline V gene (reference sequence).

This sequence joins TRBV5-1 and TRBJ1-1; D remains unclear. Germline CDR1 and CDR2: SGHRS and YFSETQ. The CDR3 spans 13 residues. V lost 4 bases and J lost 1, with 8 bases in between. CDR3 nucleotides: TGCGCCAGCAGCGCCGTCGGGAACACTGAAGCTTTCTTT. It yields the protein CASSAVGNTEAFF. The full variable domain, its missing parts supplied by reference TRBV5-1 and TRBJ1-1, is KAGVTQTPRYLIKTRGQQVTLSCSPISGHRSVSWYQQTPGQGLQFLFEYFSETQRNKGNFPGRFSGRQFSNSRSEMNVSTLELGDSALYLCASSAVGNTEAFFGQGTRLTVV.

The CDR3 sequence is CATLAQGAGNTIYF. The CDR3 DNA is TGTGCCACCCTCGCGCAGGGCGCAGGAAACACCATATATTTT. The genes are TRBV6-5 and TRBJ1-3; D might be TRBD1 (5 bases). V was trimmed by 10 bases and J by 4 bases, leaving 17 bases between them. This CDR3 spans 14 amino acids. In germline, CDR1 is MNHEY, CDR2 SVGAGI.

CDR3 loop: CASSLTGNTEAFF. The CDR3 nucleotides read TGTGCCAGCAGCTTGACAGGGAACACTGAAGCTTTCTTT. The chain employs TRBV7-2 and TRBJ1-1; D might be TRBD1 (6 bases). The germline V gene encodes CDR1 SGHTA and CDR2 FQGNSA. This CDR3 spans 13 amino acids. V lost 3 bases, J lost 1 base, and 6 bases lay in between.

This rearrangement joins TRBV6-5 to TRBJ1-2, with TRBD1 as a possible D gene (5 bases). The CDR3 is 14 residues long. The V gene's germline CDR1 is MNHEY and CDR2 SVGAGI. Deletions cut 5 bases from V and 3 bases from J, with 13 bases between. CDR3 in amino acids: CASSPGTDYYGYTF. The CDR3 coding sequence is TGTGCCAGCAGTCCCGGGACTGATTACTATGGCTACACCTTC.

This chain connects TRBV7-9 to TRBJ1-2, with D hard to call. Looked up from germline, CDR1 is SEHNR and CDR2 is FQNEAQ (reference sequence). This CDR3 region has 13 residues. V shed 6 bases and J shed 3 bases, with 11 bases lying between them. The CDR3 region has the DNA TGTGCCAGCAGTTCGACCGAGGACTATGGCTACACCTTC. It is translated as CASSSTEDYGYTF.

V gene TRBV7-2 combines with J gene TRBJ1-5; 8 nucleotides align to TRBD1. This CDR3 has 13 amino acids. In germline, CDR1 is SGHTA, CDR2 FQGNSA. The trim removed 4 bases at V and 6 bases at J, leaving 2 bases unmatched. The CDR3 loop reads CASSSQGGQPQHF. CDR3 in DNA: TGTGCCAGCAGCTCACAGGGGGGTCAGCCCCAGCATTTT.

Here the CDR3 reads CASSSTGQGIHIQYF. CDR3 coding DNA: TGTGCCAGCAGTTCCACGGGACAGGGGATACACATTCAGTACTTC. The V call is TRBV6-6, the J call TRBJ2-4; 10 nucleotides agree with TRBD1. Germline assignment: CDR1 MNHNY and CDR2 SVGAGI (reference sequence). J gave up 8 bases and V 4 bases, and 8 bases lay outside the gene matches. This CDR3 is built from 15 residues.

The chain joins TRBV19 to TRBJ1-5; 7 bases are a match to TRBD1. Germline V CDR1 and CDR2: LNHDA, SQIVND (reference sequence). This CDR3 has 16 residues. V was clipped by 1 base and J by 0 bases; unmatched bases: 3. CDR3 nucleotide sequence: TGTGCCAGTAGTATAGTGTGGACAGGTAGCAATCAGCCCCAGCATTTT. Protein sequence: CASSIVWTGSNQPQHF.

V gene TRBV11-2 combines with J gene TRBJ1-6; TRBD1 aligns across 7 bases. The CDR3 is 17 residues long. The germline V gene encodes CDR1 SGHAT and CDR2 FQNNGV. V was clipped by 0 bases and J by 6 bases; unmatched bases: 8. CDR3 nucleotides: TGTGCCAGCAGCTTAGATGCCCAGGACAGGCCTAATTCACCCCTCCACTTT. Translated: CASSLDAQDRPNSPLHF.

The DNA for the CDR3 is TGTGCCAGCACTTCCGCGCCGGGACACTCGTATGGCTACACCTTC. Translated, it gives CASTSAPGHSYGYTF. V is TRBV6-5 and J is TRBJ1-2, with a possible D match to TRBD1 (6 bases). The CDR3 runs 15 residues. The V and J ends lost 7 bases and 5 bases respectively, with 20 bases between them. The germline V gene encodes CDR1 MNHEY and CDR2 SVGAGI.

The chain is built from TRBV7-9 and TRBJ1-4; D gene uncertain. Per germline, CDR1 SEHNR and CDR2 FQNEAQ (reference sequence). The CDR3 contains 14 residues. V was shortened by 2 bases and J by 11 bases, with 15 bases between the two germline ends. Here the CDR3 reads CASSLSLIEPKLFF. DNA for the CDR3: TGTGCCAGCAGCTTAAGTCTCATCGAGCCTAAACTGTTTTTT.

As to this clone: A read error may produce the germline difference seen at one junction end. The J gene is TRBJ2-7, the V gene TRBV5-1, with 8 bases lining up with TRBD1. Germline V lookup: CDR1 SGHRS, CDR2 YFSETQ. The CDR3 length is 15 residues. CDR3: CASSLARTGSSEQYF. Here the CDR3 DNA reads TGCGCCAGCAGCTTGGCTCGGACAGGGTCCTCCGAGCAGTACTTC.

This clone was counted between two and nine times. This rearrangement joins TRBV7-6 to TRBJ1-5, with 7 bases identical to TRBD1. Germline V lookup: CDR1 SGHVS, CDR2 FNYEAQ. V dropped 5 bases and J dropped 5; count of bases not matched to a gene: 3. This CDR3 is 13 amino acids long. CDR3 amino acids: CASSRRGDQPQHF. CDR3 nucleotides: TGTGCCAGCAGCCGCAGGGGGGATCAGCCCCAGCATTTT.

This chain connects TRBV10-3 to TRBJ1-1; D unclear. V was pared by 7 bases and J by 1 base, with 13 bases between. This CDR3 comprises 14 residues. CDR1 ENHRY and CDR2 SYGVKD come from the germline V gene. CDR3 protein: CAIKSVPANTEAFF. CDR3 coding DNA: TGTGCCATCAAGAGCGTCCCGGCGAACACTGAAGCTTTCTTT.

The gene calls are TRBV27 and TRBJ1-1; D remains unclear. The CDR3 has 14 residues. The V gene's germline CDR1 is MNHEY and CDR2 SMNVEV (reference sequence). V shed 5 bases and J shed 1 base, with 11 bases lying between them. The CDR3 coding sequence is TGTGCCAGCAGTCATCTAGACGGGAACACTGAAGCTTTCTTT. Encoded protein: CASSHLDGNTEAFF.

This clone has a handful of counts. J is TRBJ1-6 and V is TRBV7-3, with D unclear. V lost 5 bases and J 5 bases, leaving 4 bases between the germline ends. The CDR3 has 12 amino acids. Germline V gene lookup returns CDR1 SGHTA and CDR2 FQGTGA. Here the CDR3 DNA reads TGTGCCAGCAGCGTCAATAATTCACCCCTCCACTTT. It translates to CASSVNNSPLHF.

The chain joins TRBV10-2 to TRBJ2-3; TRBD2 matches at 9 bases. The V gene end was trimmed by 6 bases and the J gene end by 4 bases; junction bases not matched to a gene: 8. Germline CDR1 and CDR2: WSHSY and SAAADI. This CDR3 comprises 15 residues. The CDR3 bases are TGCGCCAGCAGGGGAAGCGGGGGGAGTCCAGATACGCAGTATTTT. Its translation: CASRGSGGSPDTQYF.

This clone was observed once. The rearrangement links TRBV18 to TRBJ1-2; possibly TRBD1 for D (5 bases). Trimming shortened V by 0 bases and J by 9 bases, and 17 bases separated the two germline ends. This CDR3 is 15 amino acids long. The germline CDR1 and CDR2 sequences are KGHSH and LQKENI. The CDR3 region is CASSPPTDALGSYTF. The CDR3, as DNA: TGTGCCAGCTCACCACCGACAGACGCCCTGGGGAGCTACACCTTC.

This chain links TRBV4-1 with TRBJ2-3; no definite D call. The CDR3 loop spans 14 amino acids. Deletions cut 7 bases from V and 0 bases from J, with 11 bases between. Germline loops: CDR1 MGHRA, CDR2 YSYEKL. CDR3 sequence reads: CASNKRTSTDTQYF. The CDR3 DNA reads TGCGCCAGCAACAAGCGAACTAGCACAGATACGCAGTATTTT.